This T cell receptor beta chain was observed in a study of T cells in Graves' hyperthyroidism and ophthalmopathy. Study information: Blood was drawn when the patient was first diagnosed and still untreated.

The CDR3 has 15 amino acids. Per the germline V gene, CDR1 is SNHLY and CDR2 is FYNNEI. Trimming stripped 9 bases from V and 3 bases from J, with 18 bases between. Whole-study results and caveats: Model-based prediction identified ophthalmopathy a median 6.5 months prior to its onset. Clonotypes that were expanded in thyroid above 0.001 mostly appeared in blood too.

With respect to this clonotype: Its antigen remains unidentified.

There were TCR beta CDR3 regions amplified from RNA transcripts. Using the HTBI primer set, a first-round RT-PCR was run on the TCR CDR3. TCRdb ran MiXCR on the multiplex PCR reads and lists one entry per CDR3 protein. The sample holds more than 600,000 distinct CDR3 sequences, 16% seen once. The TCR comes from a man between 18 and 29 years old with Graves' hyperthyroidism. The sequencing input was blood. The chain links TRBV2 to TRBJ2-1; perhaps TRBD2 as D (6 bases). This chain's CDR3 is CASTVSEGFYNEQFF. The DNA of the CDR3 is TGTGCCAGTACGGTTTCGGAGGGCTTCTACAATGAGCAGTTCTTC.